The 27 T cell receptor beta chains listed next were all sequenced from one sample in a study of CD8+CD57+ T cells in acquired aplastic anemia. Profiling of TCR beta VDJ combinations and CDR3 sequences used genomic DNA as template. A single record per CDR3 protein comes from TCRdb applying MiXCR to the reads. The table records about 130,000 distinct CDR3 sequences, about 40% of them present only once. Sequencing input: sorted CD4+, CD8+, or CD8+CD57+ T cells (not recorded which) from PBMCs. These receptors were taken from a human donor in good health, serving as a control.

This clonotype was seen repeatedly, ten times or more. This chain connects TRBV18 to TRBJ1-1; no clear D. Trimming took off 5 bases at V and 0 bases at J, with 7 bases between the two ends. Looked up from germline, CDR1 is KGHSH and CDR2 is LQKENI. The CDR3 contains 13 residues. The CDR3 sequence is CASSDYLNTEAFF. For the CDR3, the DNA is TGTGCCAGCTCAGACTACTTGAACACTGAAGCTTTCTTT.

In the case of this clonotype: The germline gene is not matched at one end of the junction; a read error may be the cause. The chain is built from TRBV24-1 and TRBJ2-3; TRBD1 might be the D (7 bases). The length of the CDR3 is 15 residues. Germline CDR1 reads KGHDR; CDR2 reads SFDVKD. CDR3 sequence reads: CATSDFPRGADTRYF. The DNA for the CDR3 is TGTGCCACCAGTGATTTCCCCAGGGGGGCAGATACGCGGTATTTT.

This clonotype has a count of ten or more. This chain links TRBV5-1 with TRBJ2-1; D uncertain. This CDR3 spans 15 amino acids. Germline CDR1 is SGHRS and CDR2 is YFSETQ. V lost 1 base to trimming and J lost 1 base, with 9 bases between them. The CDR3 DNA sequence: TGCGCCAGCAGCTTGAGATCGGAATCCTACAATGAGCAGTTCTTC. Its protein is CASSLRSESYNEQFF.

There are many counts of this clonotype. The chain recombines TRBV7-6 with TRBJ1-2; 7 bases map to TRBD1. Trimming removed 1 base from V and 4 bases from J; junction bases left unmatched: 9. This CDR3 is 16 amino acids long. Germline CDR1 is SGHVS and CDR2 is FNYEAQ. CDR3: CASSLGTGLPFYGYTF. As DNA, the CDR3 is TGTGCCAGCAGCTTAGGGACAGGCTTACCATTCTATGGCTACACCTTC.

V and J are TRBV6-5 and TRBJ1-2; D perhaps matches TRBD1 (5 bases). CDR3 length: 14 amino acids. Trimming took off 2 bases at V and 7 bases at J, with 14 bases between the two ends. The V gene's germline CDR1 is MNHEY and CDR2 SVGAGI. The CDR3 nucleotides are TGTGCCAGCAGTTACGGGGGTGTTGGCTCTGGCTACACCTTC. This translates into CASSYGGVGSGYTF.

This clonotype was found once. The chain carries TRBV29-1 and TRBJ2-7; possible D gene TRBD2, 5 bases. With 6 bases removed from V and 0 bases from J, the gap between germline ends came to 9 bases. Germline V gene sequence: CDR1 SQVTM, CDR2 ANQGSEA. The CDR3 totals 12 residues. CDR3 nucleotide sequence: TGCAGCGTATCCGGGATCTCCTACGAGCAGTACTTC. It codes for CSVSGISYEQYF.

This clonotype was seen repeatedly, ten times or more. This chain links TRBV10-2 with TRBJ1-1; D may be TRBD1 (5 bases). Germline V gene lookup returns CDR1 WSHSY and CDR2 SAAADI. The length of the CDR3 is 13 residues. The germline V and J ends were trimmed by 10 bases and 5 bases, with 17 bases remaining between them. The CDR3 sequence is CATTATRGTEAFF. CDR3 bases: TGCGCCACAACCGCCACCCGGGGGACTGAAGCTTTCTTT.

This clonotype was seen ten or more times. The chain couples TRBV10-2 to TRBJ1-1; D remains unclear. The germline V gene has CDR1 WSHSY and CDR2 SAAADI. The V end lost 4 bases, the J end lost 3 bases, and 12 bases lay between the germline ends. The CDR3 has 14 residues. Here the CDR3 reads CASSGLGRDTEAFF. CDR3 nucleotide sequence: TGCGCCAGCAGTGGATTAGGGAGGGACACTGAAGCTTTCTTT.

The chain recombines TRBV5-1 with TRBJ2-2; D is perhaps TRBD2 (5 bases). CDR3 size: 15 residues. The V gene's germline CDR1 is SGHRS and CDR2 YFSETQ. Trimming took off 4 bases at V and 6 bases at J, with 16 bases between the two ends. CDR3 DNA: TGCGCCAGCAGCCCCGCGAGGGAAAAGTCCGGGGAGCTGTTTTTT. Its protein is CASSPAREKSGELFF.

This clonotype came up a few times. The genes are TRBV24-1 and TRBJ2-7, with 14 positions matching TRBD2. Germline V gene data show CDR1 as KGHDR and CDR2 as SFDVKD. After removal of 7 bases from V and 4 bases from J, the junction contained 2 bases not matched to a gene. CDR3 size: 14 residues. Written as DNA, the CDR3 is TGTGCCACCAGGGGGACTAGCGGGAGTTACGAGCAGTACTTC. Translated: CATRGTSGSYEQYF.

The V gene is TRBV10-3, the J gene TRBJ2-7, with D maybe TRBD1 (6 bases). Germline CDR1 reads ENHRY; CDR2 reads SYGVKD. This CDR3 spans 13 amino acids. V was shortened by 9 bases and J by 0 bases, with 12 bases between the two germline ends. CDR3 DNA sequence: TGTGCCATAAACAGGGATGGCTCCTACGAGCAGTACTTC. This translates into CAINRDGSYEQYF.

DNA of the CDR3: TGTGCCAGCAGTGGGGACACCGGGGCCTTGTCCTACGAGCAGTACTTC. It codes for CASSGDTGALSYEQYF. The chain is built from TRBV25-1 and TRBJ2-7; maybe TRBD1 (6 bases). In germline, CDR1 is MGHDK, CDR2 SYGVNS. CDR3 length: 16 amino acids. V was shortened by 4 bases and J by 1 base, with 17 bases between the two germline ends.

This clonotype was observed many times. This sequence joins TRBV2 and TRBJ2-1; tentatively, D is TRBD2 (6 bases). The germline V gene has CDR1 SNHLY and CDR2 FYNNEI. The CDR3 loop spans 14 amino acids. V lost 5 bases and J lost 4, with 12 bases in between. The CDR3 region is CASSTSSAYNEQFF. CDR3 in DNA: TGTGCCAGCAGTACATCTAGCGCTTACAATGAGCAGTTCTTC.

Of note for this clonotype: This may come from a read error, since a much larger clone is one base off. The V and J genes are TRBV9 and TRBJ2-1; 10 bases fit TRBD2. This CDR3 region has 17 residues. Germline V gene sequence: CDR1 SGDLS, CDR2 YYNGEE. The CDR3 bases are TGTGCCAGCAGCGCTGGCCCCCTAGCGGGGGAGGTCAATGAGCAGCTCTTC. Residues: CASSAGPLAGEVNEQLF.

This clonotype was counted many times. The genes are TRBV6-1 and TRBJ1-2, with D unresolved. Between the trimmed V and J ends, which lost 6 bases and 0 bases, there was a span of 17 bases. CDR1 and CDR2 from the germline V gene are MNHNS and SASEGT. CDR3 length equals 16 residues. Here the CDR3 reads CASRPSLAVTNYGYTF. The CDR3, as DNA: TGTGCCAGCAGACCCTCACTAGCCGTAACTAACTATGGCTACACCTTC.

CDR3 loop: CASSFSSGNTIYF. The CDR3 DNA reads TGTGCCAGCAGCTTCAGCTCTGGAAACACCATATATTTT. The chain recombines TRBV5-4 with TRBJ1-3; no clear D gene. This CDR3 spans 13 amino acids. CDR1 is SGHNT and CDR2 is YYREEE in the germline V gene (reference sequence). V was pared by 2 bases and J by 0 bases, with 3 bases between.

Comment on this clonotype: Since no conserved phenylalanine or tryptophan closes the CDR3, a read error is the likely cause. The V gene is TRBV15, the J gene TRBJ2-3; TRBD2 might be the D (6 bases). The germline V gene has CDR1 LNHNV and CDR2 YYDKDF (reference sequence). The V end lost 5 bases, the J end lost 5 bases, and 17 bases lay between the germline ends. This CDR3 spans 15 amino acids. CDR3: CATSLNQQGGDTQYS. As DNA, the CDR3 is TGTGCCACCAGCCTAAACCAGCAGGGAGGAGATACGCAGTATTCT.

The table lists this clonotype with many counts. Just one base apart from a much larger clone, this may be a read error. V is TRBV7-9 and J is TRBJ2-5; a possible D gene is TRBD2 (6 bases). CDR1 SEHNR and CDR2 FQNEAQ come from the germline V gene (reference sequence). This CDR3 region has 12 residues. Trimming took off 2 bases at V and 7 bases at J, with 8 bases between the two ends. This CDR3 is CASSLLGGTQYF. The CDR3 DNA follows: TGTGCCAGCAGCTTATTGGGGGGGACCCAGTACTTC.

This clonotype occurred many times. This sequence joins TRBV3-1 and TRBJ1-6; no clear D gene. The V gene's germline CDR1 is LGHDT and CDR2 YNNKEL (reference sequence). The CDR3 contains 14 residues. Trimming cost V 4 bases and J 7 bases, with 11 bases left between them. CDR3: CASSPPMRNSPLHF. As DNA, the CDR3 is TGTGCCAGCAGCCCACCAATGAGGAATTCACCCCTCCACTTT.

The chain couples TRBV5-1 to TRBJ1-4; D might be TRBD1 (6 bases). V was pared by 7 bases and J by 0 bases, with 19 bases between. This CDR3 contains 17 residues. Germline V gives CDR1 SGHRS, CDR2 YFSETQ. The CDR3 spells CASGSGGGGPTNEKLFF. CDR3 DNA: TGCGCCAGCGGCTCTGGCGGGGGCGGCCCAACTAATGAAAAACTGTTTTTT.

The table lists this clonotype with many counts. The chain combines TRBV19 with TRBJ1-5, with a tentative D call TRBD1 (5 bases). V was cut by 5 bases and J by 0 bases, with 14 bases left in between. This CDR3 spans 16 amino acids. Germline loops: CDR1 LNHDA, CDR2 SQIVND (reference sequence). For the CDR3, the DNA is TGTGCCAGTAGTGCCGAGACAGCTCTTAGCAATCAGCCCCAGCATTTT. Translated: CASSAETALSNQPQHF.

CDR3 DNA: TGTGCCAGCAGCTCGCTCAGGGCAGGGGGTGGCTACACCTTC. It encodes CASSSLRAGGGYTF. The chain couples TRBV7-9 to TRBJ1-2; 7 bases fit TRBD1. Germline V CDR1 and CDR2: SEHNR, FQNEAQ (reference sequence). After removal of 4 bases from V and 7 bases from J, the junction contained 9 bases not matched to a gene. This CDR3 has 14 residues.

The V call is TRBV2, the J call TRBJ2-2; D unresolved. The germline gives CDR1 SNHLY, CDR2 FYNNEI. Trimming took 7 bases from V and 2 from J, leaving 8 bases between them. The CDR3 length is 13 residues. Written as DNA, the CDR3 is TGTGCCAGCAAGTCGCGTAACACCGGGGAGCTGTTTTTT. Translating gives CASKSRNTGELFF.

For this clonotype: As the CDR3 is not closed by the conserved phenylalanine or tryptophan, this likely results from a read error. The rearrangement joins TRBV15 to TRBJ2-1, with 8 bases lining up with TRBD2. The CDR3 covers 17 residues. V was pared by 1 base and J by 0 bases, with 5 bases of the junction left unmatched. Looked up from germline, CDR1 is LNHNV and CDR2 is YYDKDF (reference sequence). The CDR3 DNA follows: TGTGCCACCAGCAGAGGTCGGGGGGGCCTCTCCTACAATGAGCAGTTCCTC. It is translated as CATSRGRGGLSYNEQFL.

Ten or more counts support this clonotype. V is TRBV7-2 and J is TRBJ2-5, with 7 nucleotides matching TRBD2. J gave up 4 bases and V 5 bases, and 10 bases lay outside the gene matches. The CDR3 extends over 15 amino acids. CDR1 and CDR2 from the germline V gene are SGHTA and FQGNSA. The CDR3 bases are TGTGCCAGCAGCCCGGGACCCGGCGGGAGAGAGACCCAGTACTTC. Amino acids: CASSPGPGGRETQYF.

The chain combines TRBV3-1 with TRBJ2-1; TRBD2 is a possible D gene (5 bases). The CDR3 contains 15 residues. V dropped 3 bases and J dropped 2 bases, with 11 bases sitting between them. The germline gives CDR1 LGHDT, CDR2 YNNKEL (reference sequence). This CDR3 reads CASSHYSVPYNEQFF. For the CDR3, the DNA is TGTGCCAGCAGCCACTATAGCGTCCCCTACAATGAGCAGTTCTTC.

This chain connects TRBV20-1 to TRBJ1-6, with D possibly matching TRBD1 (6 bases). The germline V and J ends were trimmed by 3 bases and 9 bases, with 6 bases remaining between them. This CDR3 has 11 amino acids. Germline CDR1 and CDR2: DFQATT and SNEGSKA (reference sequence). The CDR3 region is CSASRGSPLHF. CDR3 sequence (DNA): TGCAGTGCTAGCAGGGGTTCACCCCTCCACTTT.